Listed below are T cell receptor beta chains from one sample, sequenced in a study of regulatory T cells in long-lasting Graves disease. TCRdb analysed the multiplex PCR reads with MiXCR anew, one entry per CDR3 protein. The table includes roughly 380,000 distinct CDR3 sequences, about 16% detected once. The specimen was peripheral blood mononuclear cells (PBMCs), collected at new diagnosis, from a patient treated with antithyroid drugs. These receptors were taken from a female donor with Graves disease. Both conserved end residues are part of each CDR3. D genes are given only for firm matches. Expanded clones get a size class; other rows say once, few or many, or leave the size out.

>TRBV20-1|TRBJ2-7|many|TRBD1
CSARDSDRGLPYEQYF
TGCAGTGCTAGAGATTCCGACAGGGGTTTACCCTACGAGCAGTACTTC
>TRBV29-1|TRBJ2-1|many|-
CSGASNEQFF
TGCAGCGGGGCCAGCAATGAGCAGTTCTTC
>TRBV6-1|TRBJ1-2|many|-
CASSDRPSYTF
TGTGCCAGCAGTGACCGGCCTTCCTACACCTTC
>TRBV6-1|TRBJ2-3|many|TRBD2
CASSLGLAGPTDTQYF
TGTGCCAGCAGTCTGGGACTAGCGGGCCCCACAGATACGCAGTATTTT
>TRBV7-9|TRBJ1-1|many|-
CASSSEGGKNTEAFF
TGTGCCAGCAGCTCAGAGGGGGGGAAGAACACTGAAGCTTTCTTT
>TRBV27|TRBJ2-7|many|TRBD1
CASSFEPGGFYEQYF
TGTGCCAGCAGTTTCGAACCAGGGGGTTTCTACGAGCAGTACTTC
>TRBV27|TRBJ1-1|many|TRBD1
CASRHPTGSNTEAFF
TGTGCCAGCAGACACCCGACAGGGTCGAACACTGAAGCTTTCTTT
>TRBV4-1|TRBJ2-1|many|-
CASSQGGREQFF
TGCGCCAGCAGCCAAGGGGGTCGTGAGCAGTTCTTC
>TRBV6-1|TRBJ1-2|-|-
CATRQIGYTF
TGTGCCACCAGACAAATTGGCTACACCTTC
>TRBV5-1|TRBJ1-1|many|-
CASSRPGGGIEAFF
TGCGCCAGCAGCCGACCCGGCGGCGGCATTGAAGCTTTCTTT
>TRBV5-1|TRBJ1-5|-|TRBD1
CASSAGTGSHQPQHF
TGCGCCAGCAGCGCCGGGACAGGGAGTCATCAGCCCCAGCATTTT
>TRBV6-1|TRBJ2-3|many|-
CASRISPDTQYF
TGTGCCAGCAGAATTTCGCCAGATACGCAGTATTTT
>TRBV29-1|TRBJ1-2|many|-
CSVPRSGDYGYTF
TGCAGCGTGCCCCGCTCAGGGGACTATGGCTACACCTTC
>TRBV5-1|TRBJ2-1|many|TRBD1
CASSPPDRGVNEQFF
TGCGCCAGCAGCCCACCGGACAGGGGGGTTAATGAGCAGTTCTTC
>TRBV19|TRBJ1-1|many|-
CASSPSMRGTEAFF
TGTGCCAGTAGTCCCTCGATGAGGGGCACTGAAGCTTTCTTT
>TRBV28|TRBJ2-2|many|-
CASRRGRIRNTGELFF
TGTGCCAGCAGGAGGGGGAGAATTAGGAACACCGGGGAGCTGTTTTTT
>TRBV20-1|TRBJ1-1|once|-
CSASRPVDTEAFF
TGCAGTGCTAGTCGCCCGGTAGACACTGAAGCTTTCTTT
>TRBV7-9|TRBJ2-2|many|-
CASSLPGSGYTGELFF
TGTGCCAGCAGCCTCCCCGGTAGCGGCTACACCGGGGAGCTGTTTTTT
>TRBV4-3|TRBJ2-7|few|-
CASSQARTAYEQYF
TGCGCCAGCAGCCAAGCTAGGACAGCATACGAGCAGTACTTC
>TRBV19|TRBJ1-5|few|-
CAGSIRGNGQPQHF
TGTGCCGGTAGTATACGGGGAAACGGTCAGCCCCAGCATTTT
>TRBV9|TRBJ1-2|few|-
CASSVEGGRGSVRYGYTF
TGTGCCAGCAGCGTAGAAGGGGGGCGAGGGTCGGTTCGATATGGCTACACCTTC
>TRBV20-1|TRBJ2-1|many|TRBD2
CSARDNRIVGRAYNEQFF
TGCAGTGCTAGAGACAACCGTATTGTTGGGAGGGCCTACAATGAGCAGTTCTTC
>TRBV12-5|TRBJ2-7|many|-
CASAPDSYEQYF
TGTGCTAGTGCCCCGGACAGCTACGAGCAGTACTTC
>TRBV4-3|TRBJ2-1|many|TRBD2
CASSQDGLADYNEQFF
TGCGCCAGCAGCCAAGACGGCCTAGCGGACTACAATGAGCAGTTCTTC
>TRBV12-5|TRBJ1-1|few|-
CASLGGPQPAFF
TGTGCTAGTTTGGGGGGACCGCAGCCAGCTTTCTTT
>TRBV12-5|TRBJ2-1|many|TRBD2
CASAGAIAGVNEQFF
TGTGCTAGTGCCGGGGCGATAGCGGGGGTTAATGAGCAGTTCTTC
>TRBV6-1|TRBJ1-1|-|-
CASLGLVRNGAFF
TGTGCCAGCCTCGGACTAGTAAGAAATGGAGCTTTCTTT
>TRBV20-1|TRBJ2-7|many|TRBD1
CSATIRDRVYEQYF
TGCAGTGCTACAATCCGGGACAGGGTCTACGAGCAGTACTTC
>TRBV12-3/TRBV12-4|TRBJ1-6|many|-
CASSYGENSPLHF
TGTGCCAGCAGTTACGGAGAAAATTCACCCCTCCACTTT
>TRBV20-1|TRBJ1-2|-|-
CSAPESNYGYTF
TGCAGTGCCCCAGAATCTAACTATGGCTACACCTTC
>TRBV6-2/TRBV6-3|TRBJ2-2|many|-
CASSYSAWRLASTGELFF
TGTGCCAGCAGTTACTCGGCATGGAGGCTAGCGTCCACCGGGGAGCTGTTTTTT
>TRBV27|TRBJ2-7|many|-
CASGSPAGLFFEQYF
TGTGCCAGCGGCTCCCCAGCGGGCCTATTTTTTGAGCAGTACTTC
>TRBV11-3|TRBJ2-1|many|-
CASSFGSGVYNEQFF
-
>TRBV20-1|TRBJ2-7|many|TRBD1
CSARALDRGLSYEQYF
TGCAGTGCTAGAGCCCTCGACAGGGGTCTCTCCTACGAGCAGTACTTC
>TRBV27|TRBJ2-1|many|-
CASSLNRESSYNEQFF
TGTGCCAGCAGCCTGAACAGGGAAAGCTCCTACAATGAGCAGTTCTTC
>TRBV19|TRBJ1-2|many|TRBD1
CASSTWDRAIQHYGYTF
TGTGCCAGTAGTACCTGGGACAGGGCCATCCAACACTATGGCTACACCTTC
>TRBV12-3/TRBV12-4|TRBJ1-1|-|-
CASSPFTRNTEAFF
TGTGCCAGCAGTCCATTCACCCGGAACACTGAAGCTTTCTTT
>TRBV10-3|TRBJ1-1|many|TRBD1
CAIKLEGASTEAFF
TGTGCCATCAAACTTGAGGGGGCGAGCACTGAAGCTTTCTTT
>TRBV12-3/TRBV12-4|TRBJ2-1|-|-
CASSFRLAGDEQFF
TGTGCCAGCAGTTTTCGGCTCGCCGGGGATGAGCAGTTCTTC
>TRBV19|TRBJ1-2|-|-
CASSTGSDYGYTF
TGTGCCAGTAGTACCGGCAGTGACTATGGCTACACCTTC
>TRBV20-1|TRBJ2-5|many|TRBD2
CSAKVLTSGVLTQYF
TGCAGTGCTAAGGTTTTGACTAGCGGCGTTCTGACCCAGTACTTC
>TRBV7-2|TRBJ2-1|many|-
CASSPRDQPLDEQFF
TGTGCCAGCAGCCCCCGCGACCAACCTCTCGATGAGCAGTTCTTC
>TRBV12-3/TRBV12-4|TRBJ1-3|many|-
CASSLGYVRTSGNTIYF
TGTGCCAGCAGTTTAGGTTACGTAAGAACCTCTGGAAACACCATATATTTT
>TRBV6-1|TRBJ2-1|many|-
CASTVTAYNEQFF
TGTGCCAGCACCGTGACAGCTTACAATGAGCAGTTCTTC
>TRBV27|TRBJ2-3|-|TRBD2
CASSLSVALAGGPMGHVTDTQYF
TGTGCCAGCAGTTTATCGGTGGCACTAGCGGGAGGGCCCATGGGCCACGTCACAGATACGCAGTATTTT
>TRBV12-3/TRBV12-4|TRBJ2-5|-|TRBD2
CASRRLAGAQETQYF
TGTGCCAGCAGGAGACTAGCGGGGGCACAAGAGACCCAGTACTTC
>TRBV25-1|TRBJ1-2|few|-
CASSAARNYNYGYTF
TGTGCCAGCAGCGCAGCCCGTAACTATAACTATGGCTACACCTTC
>TRBV4-1|TRBJ2-3|many|TRBD2
CASSLLAGGPTDTQYF
TGCGCCAGCAGCCTCCTAGCGGGAGGGCCCACAGATACGCAGTATTTT
>TRBV10-1|TRBJ2-2|few|-
CASSELQNTGELFF
TGCGCCAGCAGTGAGCTTCAGAACACCGGGGAGCTGTTTTTT
>TRBV7-3|TRBJ2-1|many|-
CASSLRLGPYNEQFF
TGTGCCAGCAGCTTACGGTTAGGCCCCTACAATGAGCAGTTCTTC
>TRBV2|TRBJ1-6|many|-
CASDASGTNSPLHF
TGTGCCAGCGATGCTTCCGGGACGAATTCACCCCTCCACTTT
>TRBV2|TRBJ2-1|many|-
CASCVNVYNEQFF
TGTGCCAGCTGCGTGAACGTCTACAATGAGCAGTTCTTC
>TRBV28|TRBJ2-3|many|-
CASSSTDRPLTDTQYF
TGTGCCAGCAGTTCTACGGACAGACCCCTCACAGATACGCAGTATTTT
>TRBV6-4|TRBJ1-1|-|-
CASSEGALAFF
TGCGCCAGCAGTGAAGGGGCCCTAGCTTTCTTT
>TRBV12-3/TRBV12-4|TRBJ1-5|many|-
CASSLSGIGPQHF
TGTGCCAGCAGTTTGTCAGGGATCGGGCCCCAGCATTTT
>TRBV27|TRBJ1-1|-|-
CASSLLPGWTEAFF
TGTGCCAGCAGTCTACTTCCGGGGTGGACTGAAGCTTTCTTT
>TRBV28|TRBJ2-2|many|TRBD2
CASSPRLAGDTGELFF
TGTGCCAGCAGTCCCCGACTAGCGGGAGATACCGGGGAGCTGTTTTTT
>TRBV27|TRBJ2-5|many|TRBD1
CASSTNQGDQETQYF
TGTGCCAGCAGCACCAATCAGGGGGACCAAGAGACCCAGTACTTC
>TRBV29-1|TRBJ2-4|few|-
CSVDDFKNIQYF
TGCAGCGTTGACGACTTTAAAAACATTCAGTACTTC
>TRBV6-1|TRBJ1-1|few|-
CASSDSLHTDAFF
TGTGCCAGCAGTGACTCACTACACACCGATGCTTTCTTT